The 5 T cell receptor beta chains given below trace back to one sample, sequenced in a study of blood T cell repertoires in COVID-19. Data came from immunoSEQ multiplex PCR; TCRdb stores just in-frame clones and leaves some out. The sample includes roughly 290,000 clones, approximately 86% of them seen just once. Sequenced input: peripheral blood. These receptors were obtained from a woman in her 50s with active or convalescent COVID-19.

V and J are TRBV24-1 and TRBJ2-1; 8 bases are shared with TRBD1. The germline CDR1 and CDR2 sequences are KGHDR and SFDVKD. The CDR3 covers 16 residues. V dropped 3 bases and J dropped 9; count of bases not matched to a gene: 12. This chain's CDR3 is CATSDAGGREEGEQFF. In DNA, the CDR3 is TGTGCCACCAGTGATGCAGGGGGCAGGGAGGAAGGTGAGCAGTTCTTC.

This clone appeared many times. The chain uses TRBV28 and TRBJ1-1, with 7 bases that match TRBD1. CDR3 length: 12 residues. Germline V CDR1 and CDR2: MDHEN, SYDVKM. The trim removed 2 bases at V and 8 bases at J, leaving 2 bases unmatched. This CDR3 reads CASSLGQVEAFF. Written as DNA, the CDR3 is TGTGCCAGCAGTTTAGGACAGGTCGAAGCTTTCTTT.

The chain joins TRBV5-6 to TRBJ1-2; TRBD1 aligns across 7 bases. The germline V gene encodes CDR1 SGHDT and CDR2 YYEEEE. The CDR3 runs to 14 residues. Trimming cost V 6 bases and J 6 bases; bases outside gene matches: 11. The CDR3 region is CASTRDSRGHGYTF. The CDR3 DNA reads as TGTGCCAGCACTCGGGATTCAAGGGGGCATGGCTACACCTTC.

This chain links TRBV5-6 with TRBJ1-2; TRBD1 aligns across 11 bases. This CDR3 is 17 amino acids long. The germline gives CDR1 SGHDT, CDR2 YYEEEE. V was clipped by 4 bases and J by 4 bases; unmatched bases: 12. The CDR3 sequence is CASSHGSGTGGPYGYTF. CDR3 coding DNA: TGTGCCAGCAGCCACGGCAGTGGGACAGGGGGACCCTATGGCTACACCTTC.

The chain joins TRBV15 to TRBJ1-2, with unresolved D. Germline V gene sequence: CDR1 LNHNV, CDR2 YYDKDF (reference sequence). V gave up 0 bases and J gave up 6 bases, with 14 bases separating them. The CDR3 spans 15 residues. The CDR3 protein is CATSRDSVIVDGYTF. The CDR3 DNA reads as TGTGCCACCAGCAGAGATTCAGTGATTGTTGATGGCTACACCTTC.